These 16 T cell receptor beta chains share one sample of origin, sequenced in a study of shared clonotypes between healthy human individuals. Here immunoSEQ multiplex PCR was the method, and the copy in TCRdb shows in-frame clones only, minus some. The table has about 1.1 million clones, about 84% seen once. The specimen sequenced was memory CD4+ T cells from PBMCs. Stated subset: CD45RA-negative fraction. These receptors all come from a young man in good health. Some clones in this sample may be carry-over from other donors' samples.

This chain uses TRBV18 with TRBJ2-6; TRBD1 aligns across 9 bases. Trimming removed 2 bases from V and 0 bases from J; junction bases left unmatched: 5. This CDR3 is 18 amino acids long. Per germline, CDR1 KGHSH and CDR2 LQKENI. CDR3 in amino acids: CASSPVGTGHSGANVLTF. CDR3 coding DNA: TGTGCCAGCTCACCAGTGGGGACAGGGCACTCTGGGGCCAACGTCCTGACTTTC.

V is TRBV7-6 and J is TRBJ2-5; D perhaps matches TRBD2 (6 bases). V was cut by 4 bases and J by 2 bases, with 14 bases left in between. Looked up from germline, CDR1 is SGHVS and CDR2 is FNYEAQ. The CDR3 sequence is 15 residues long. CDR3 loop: CASSSGTRNQETQYF. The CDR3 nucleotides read TGTGCCAGCAGCTCCGGGACTCGGAATCAAGAGACCCAGTACTTC.

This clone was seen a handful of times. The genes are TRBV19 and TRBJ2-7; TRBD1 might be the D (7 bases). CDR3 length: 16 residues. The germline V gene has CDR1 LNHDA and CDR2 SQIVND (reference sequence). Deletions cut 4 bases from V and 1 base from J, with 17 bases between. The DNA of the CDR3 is TGTGCCAGTAGTACCCGGAGGGGGCGAGGGTCCTACGAGCAGTACTTC. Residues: CASSTRRGRGSYEQYF.

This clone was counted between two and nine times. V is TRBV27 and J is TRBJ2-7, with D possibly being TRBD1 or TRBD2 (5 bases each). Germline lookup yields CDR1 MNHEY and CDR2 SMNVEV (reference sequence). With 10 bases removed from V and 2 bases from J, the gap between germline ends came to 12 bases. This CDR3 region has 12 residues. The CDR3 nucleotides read TGTGCCACCCCGGGACCACCCTACGAGCAGTACTTC. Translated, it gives CATPGPPYEQYF.

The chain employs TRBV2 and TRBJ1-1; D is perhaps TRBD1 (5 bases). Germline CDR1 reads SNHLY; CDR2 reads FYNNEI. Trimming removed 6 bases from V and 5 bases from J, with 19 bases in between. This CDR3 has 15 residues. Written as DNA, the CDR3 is TGTGCCAGCAGGCTCCGGGACCGAGAAGGGACTGAAGCTTTCTTT. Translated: CASRLRDREGTEAFF.

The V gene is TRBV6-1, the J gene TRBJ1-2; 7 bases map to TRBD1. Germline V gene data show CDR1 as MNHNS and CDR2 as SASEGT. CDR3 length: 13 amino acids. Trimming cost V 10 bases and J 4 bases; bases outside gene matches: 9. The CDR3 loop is CATGTEKPYGYTF. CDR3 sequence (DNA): TGTGCCACCGGGACAGAGAAACCCTATGGCTACACCTTC.

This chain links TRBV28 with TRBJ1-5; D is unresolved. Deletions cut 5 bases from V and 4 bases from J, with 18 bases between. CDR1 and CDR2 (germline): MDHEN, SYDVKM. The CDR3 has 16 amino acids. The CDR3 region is CASSPQTWQSNQPQHF. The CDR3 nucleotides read TGTGCCAGCAGTCCCCAGACCTGGCAGAGTAATCAGCCCCAGCATTTT.

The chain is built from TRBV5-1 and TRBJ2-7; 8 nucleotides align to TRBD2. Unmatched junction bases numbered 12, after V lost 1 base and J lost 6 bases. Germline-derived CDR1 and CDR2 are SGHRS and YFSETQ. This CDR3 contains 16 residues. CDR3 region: CASSLYGTRGVGEQYF. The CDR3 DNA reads TGCGCCAGCAGCTTGTACGGGACGCGGGGGGTCGGCGAGCAGTACTTC.

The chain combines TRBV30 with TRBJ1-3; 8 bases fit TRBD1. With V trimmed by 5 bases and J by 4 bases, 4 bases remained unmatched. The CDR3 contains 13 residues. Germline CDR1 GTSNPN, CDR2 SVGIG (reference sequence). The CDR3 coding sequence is TGTGCCTGGGAGACAGGGGCAGGAAACACCATATATTTT. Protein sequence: CAWETGAGNTIYF.

CDR3: CASSINRALGYTF. CDR3 nucleotides: TGTGCCAGCAGTATAAACAGGGCCCTAGGCTACACCTTC. This chain connects TRBV28 to TRBJ1-2; the D gene is possibly TRBD1 (6 bases). V lost 5 bases and J lost 8, with 15 bases in between. CDR1 is MDHEN, CDR2 SYDVKM, per germline. This CDR3 is built from 13 residues.

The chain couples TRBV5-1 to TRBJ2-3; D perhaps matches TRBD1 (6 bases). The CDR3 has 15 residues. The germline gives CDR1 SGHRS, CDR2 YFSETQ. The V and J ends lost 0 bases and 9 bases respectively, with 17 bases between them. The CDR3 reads CASSLGVGTNWTQYF. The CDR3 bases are TGCGCCAGCAGCTTGGGGGTCGGGACAAACTGGACGCAGTATTTT.

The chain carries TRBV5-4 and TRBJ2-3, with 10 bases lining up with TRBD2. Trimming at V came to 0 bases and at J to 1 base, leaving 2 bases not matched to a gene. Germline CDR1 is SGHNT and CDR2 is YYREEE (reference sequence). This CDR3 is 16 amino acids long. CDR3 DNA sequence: TGTGCCAGCAGCTTGGGGACTAGCGGTCGCACAGATACGCAGTATTTT. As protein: CASSLGTSGRTDTQYF.

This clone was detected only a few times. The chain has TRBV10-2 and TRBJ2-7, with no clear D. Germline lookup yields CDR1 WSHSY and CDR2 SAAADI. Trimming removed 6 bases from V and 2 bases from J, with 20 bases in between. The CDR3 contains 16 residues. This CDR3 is CASSAPGWAVTYEQYF. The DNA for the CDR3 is TGCGCCAGCAGCGCCCCAGGATGGGCCGTAACCTACGAGCAGTACTTC.

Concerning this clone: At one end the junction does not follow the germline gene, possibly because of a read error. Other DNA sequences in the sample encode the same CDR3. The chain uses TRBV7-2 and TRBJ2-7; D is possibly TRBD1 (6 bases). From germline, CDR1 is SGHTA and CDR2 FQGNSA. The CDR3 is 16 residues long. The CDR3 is CASSLGGTGLSYEQYF. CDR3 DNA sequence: TGTGCCAGCAGCTTAGGGGGAACAGGGCTCTCCTACGAGCAATACTTC.

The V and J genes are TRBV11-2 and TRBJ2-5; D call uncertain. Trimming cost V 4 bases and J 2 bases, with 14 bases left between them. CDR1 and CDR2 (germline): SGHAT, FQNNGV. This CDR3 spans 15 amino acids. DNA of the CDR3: TGTGCCAGCAGCTCCCAGTCCCCGACTCAAGAGACCCAGTACTTC. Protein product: CASSSQSPTQETQYF.

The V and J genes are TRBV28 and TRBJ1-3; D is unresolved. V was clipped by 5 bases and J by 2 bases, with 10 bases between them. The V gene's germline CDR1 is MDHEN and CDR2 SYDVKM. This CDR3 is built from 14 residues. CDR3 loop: CASSRDSAGNTIYF. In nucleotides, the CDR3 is TGTGCCAGCAGTCGCGACTCCGCTGGAAACACCATATATTTT.